The TCR beta chain under discussion was sequenced for a study of blood T cell repertoires in COVID-19. The protocol was immunoSEQ multiplex PCR, while the TCRdb copy is restricted to in-frame clones and leaves out a portion. Of around 170,000 clones listed, under 85% were seen once; the top ten hold approximately 12%. Germline CDR1 SGHRS, CDR2 YFSETQ. CDR3 length equals 15 residues. V dropped 4 bases and J dropped 4; count of bases not matched to a gene: 5. The chain carries TRBV5-1 and TRBJ2-2; 9 nucleotides line up with TRBD1. The origin of this receptor is a man aged 45 to 65 who had recovered from COVID-19. Input material: PBMCs or T cells enriched from blood (not recorded which). CDR3 in amino acids: CASSGRQGGTGELFF. The CDR3 bases are TGCGCCAGCAGCGGGAGACAGGGGGGCACCGGGGAGCTGTTTTTT.